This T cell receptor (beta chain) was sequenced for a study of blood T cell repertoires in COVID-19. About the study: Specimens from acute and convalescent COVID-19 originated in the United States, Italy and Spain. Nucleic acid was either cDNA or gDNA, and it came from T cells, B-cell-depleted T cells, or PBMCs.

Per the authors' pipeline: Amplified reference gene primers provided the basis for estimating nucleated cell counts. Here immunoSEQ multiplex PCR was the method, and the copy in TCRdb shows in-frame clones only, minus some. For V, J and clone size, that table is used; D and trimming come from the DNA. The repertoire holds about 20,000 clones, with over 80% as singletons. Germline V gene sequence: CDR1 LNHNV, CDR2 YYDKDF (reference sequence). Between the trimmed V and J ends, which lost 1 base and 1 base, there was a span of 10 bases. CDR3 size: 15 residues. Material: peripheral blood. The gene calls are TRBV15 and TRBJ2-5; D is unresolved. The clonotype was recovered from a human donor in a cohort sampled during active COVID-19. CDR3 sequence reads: CATSRGALLQETQYF. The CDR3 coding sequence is TGTGCCACCAGCAGAGGAGCCCTCCTCCAAGAGACCCAGTACTTC.